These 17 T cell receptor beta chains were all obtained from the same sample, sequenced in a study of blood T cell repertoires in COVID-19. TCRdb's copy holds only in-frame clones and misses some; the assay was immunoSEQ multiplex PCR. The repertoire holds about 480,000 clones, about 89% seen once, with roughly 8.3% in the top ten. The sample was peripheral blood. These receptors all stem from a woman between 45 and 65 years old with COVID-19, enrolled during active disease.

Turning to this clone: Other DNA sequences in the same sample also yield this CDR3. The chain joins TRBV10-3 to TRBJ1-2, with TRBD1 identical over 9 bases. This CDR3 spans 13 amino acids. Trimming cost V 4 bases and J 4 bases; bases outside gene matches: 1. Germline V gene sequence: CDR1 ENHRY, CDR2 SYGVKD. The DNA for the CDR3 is TGTGCCATCAGTGGGGGACAGGGCTATGGCTACACCTTC. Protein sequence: CAISGGQGYGYTF.

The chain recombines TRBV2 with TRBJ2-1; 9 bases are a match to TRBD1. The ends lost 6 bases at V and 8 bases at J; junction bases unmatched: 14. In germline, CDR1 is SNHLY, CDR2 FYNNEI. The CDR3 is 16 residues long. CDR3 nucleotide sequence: TGTGCCAGCAGCCGCCAAGGGACAGGGATATTGGATGAGCAGTTCTTC. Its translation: CASSRQGTGILDEQFF.

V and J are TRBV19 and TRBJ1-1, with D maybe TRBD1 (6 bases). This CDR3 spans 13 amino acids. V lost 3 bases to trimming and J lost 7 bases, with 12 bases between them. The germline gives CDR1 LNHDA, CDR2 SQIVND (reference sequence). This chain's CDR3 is CASSIMTGSEAFF. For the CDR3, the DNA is TGTGCCAGTAGTATTATGACAGGAAGTGAAGCTTTCTTT.

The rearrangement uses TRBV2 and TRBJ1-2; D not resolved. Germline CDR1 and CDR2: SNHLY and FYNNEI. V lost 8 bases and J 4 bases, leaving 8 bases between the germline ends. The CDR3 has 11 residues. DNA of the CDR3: TGTGCCAGCCTCCCCCTCTATGGCTACACCTTC. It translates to CASLPLYGYTF.

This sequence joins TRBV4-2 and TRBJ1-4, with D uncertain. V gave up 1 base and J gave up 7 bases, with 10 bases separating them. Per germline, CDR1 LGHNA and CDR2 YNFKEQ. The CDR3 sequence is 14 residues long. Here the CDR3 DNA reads TGTGCCAGCAGCCAAGCCCGAGGCTCTGAAAAACTGTTTTTT. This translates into CASSQARGSEKLFF.

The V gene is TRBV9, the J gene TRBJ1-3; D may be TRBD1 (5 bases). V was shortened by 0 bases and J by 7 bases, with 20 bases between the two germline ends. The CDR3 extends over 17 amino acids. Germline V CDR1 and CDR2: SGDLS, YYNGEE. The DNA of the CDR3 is TGTGCCAGCAGCGTAGCCCTCCAGGGATTTTTTAGTAACACCATATATTTT. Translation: CASSVALQGFFSNTIYF.

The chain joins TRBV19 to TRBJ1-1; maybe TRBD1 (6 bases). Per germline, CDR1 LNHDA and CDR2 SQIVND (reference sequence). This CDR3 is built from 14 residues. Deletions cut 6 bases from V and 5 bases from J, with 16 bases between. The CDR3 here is CASSVQGRVTEAFF. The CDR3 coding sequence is TGTGCCAGTAGCGTTCAGGGGAGGGTGACTGAAGCTTTCTTT.

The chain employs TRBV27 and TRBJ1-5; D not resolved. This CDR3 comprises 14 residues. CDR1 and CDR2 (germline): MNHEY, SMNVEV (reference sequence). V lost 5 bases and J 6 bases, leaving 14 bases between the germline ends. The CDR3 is CASSPQVGSQPQHF. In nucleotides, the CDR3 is TGTGCCAGCAGTCCGCAAGTTGGCAGTCAGCCCCAGCATTTT.

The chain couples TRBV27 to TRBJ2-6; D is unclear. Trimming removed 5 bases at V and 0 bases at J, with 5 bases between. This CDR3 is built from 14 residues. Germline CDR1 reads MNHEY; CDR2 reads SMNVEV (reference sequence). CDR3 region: CASSLFSGANVLTF. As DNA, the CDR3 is TGTGCCAGCAGTCTCTTCTCTGGGGCCAACGTCCTGACTTTC. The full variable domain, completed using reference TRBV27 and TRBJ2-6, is EAQVTQNPRYLITVTGKKLTVTCSQNMNHEYMSWYRQDPGLGLRQIYYSMNVEVTDKGDVPEGYKVSRKEKRNFPLILESPSPNQTSLYFCASSLFSGANVLTFGAGSRLTVL.

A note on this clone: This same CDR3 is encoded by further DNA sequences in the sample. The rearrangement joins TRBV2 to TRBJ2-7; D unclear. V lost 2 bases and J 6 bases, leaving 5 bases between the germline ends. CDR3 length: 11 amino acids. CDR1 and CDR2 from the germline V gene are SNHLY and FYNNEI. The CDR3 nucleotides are TGTGCCAGCAGTGAACCGGGCGAGCAGTACTTC. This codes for CASSEPGEQYF.

The CDR3 protein is CASSLAGQGVTQYF. The CDR3 region has the DNA TGTGCCAGCAGCTTAGCGGGACAGGGGGTGACCCAGTACTTC. The chain combines TRBV11-3 with TRBJ2-5; 11 bases align to TRBD1. The CDR3 has 14 residues. Germline V gene lookup returns CDR1 SGHNT and CDR2 YENEEA. With 1 base clipped from V and 7 bases from J, the junction kept 2 bases outside the gene matches.

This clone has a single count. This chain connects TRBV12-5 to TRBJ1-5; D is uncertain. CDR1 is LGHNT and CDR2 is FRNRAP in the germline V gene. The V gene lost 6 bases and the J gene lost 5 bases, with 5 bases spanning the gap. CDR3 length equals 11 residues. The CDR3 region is CASGRDQPQHF. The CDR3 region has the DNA TGTGCTAGTGGGCGGGATCAGCCCCAGCATTTT.

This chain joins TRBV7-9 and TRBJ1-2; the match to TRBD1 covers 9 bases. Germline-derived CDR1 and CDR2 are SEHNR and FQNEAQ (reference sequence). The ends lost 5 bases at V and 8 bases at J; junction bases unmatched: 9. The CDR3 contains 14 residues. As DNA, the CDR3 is TGTGCCAGCAGCCCGGGACAGGGATTGGGAGGCTACACCTTC. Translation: CASSPGQGLGGYTF. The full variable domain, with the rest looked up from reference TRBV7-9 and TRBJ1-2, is DTGVSQNPRHKITKRGQNVTFRCDPISEHNRLYWYRQTLGQGPEFLTYFQNEAQLEKSRLLSDRFSAERPKGSFSTLEIQRTEQGDSAMYLCASSPGQGLGGYTFGSGTRLTVV.

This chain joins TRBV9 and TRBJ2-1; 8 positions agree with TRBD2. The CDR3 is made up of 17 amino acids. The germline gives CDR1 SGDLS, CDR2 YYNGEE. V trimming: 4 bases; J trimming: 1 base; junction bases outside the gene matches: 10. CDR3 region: CASSTPRGGPSYNEQFF. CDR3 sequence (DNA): TGTGCCAGCAGCACACCCCGGGGGGGACCTTCCTACAATGAGCAGTTCTTC.

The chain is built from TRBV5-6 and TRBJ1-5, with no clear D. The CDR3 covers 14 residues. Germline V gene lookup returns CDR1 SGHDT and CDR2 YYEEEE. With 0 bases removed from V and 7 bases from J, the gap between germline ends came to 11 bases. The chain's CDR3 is CASSLEGSSQPQHF. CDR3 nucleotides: TGTGCCAGCAGCTTGGAGGGATCTAGCCAGCCCCAGCATTTT.

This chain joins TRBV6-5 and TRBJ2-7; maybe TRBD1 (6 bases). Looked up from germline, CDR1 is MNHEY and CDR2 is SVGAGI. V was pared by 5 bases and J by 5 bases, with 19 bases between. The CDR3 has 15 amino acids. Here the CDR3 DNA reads TGTGCCAGCAGTCCCTCACCTGACAGGTGGCACGAGCAGTACTTC. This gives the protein CASSPSPDRWHEQYF.

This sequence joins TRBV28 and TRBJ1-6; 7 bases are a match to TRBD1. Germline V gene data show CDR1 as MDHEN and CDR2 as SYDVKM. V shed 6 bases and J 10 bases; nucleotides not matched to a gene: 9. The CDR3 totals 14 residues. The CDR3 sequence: CASRKRGLGSPLHF. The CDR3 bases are TGTGCCAGCAGAAAAAGGGGGCTGGGGTCACCCCTCCACTTT.